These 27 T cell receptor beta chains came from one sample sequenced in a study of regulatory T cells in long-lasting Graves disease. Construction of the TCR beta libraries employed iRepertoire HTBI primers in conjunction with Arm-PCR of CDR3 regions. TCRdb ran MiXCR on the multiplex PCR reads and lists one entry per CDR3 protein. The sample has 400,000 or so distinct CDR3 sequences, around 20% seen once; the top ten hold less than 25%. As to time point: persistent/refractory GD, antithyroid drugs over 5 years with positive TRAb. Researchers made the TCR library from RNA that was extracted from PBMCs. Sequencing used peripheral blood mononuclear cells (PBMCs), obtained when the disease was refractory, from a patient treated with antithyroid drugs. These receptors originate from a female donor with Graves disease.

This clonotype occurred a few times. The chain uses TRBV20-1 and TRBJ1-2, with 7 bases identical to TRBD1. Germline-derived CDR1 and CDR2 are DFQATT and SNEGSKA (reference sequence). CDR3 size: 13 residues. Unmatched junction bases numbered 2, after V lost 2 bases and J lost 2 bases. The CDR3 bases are TGCAGTGCTAGAAGGGGGCCGAACTATGGCTACACCTTC. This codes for CSARRGPNYGYTF.

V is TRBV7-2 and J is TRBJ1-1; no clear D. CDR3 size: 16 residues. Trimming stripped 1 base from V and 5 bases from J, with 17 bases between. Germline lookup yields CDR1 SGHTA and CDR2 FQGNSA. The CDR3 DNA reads TGTGCCAGCAGCTTAGGGGTTACGGCGGGTGGGACTGAAGCTTTCTTT. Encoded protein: CASSLGVTAGGTEAFF.

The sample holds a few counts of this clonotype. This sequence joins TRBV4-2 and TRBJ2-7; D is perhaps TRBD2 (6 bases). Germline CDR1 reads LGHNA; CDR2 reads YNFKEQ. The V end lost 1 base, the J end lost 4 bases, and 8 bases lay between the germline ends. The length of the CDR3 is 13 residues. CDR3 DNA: TGTGCCAGCAGCCAAGTTGGGAGGTACGAGCAGTACTTC. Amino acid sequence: CASSQVGRYEQYF.

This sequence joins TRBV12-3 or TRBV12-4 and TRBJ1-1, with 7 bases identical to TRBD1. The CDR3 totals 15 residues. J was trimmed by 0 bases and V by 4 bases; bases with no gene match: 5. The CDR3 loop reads CASSSGGTLNTEAFF. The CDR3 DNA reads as TGTGCCAGCAGTTCAGGGGGTACTCTGAACACTGAAGCTTTCTTT.

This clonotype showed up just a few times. CDR3 in DNA: TGTGCCAGCAGCTCGGGCCGACCGGATGGCAATCAGCCCCAGCATTTT. Translating it yields CASSSGRPDGNQPQHF. The chain links TRBV6-2 or TRBV6-3 to TRBJ1-5; D unresolved. Germline values: CDR1 MNHEY, CDR2 SVGEGT. The CDR3 has 16 residues. V dropped 6 bases and J dropped 2 bases, with 17 bases sitting between them.

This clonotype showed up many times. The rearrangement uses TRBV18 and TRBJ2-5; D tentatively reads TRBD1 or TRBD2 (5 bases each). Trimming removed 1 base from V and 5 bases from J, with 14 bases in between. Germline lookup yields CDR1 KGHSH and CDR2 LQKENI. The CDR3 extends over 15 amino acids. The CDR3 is CASSPLRAGTETQYF. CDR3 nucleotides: TGTGCCAGCTCACCACTCCGAGCAGGGACGGAGACCCAGTACTTC.

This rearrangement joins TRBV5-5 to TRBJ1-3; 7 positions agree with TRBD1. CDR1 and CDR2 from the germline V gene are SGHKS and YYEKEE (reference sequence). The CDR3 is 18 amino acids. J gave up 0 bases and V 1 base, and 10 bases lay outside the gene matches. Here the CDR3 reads CASSLSGGIRVSGNTIYF. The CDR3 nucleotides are TGTGCCAGCAGCTTGTCAGGGGGTATTAGAGTCTCTGGAAACACCATATATTTT.

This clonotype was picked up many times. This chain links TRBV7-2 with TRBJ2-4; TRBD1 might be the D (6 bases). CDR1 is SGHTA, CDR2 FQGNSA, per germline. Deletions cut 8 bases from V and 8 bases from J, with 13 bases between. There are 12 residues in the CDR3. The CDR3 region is CASSPDSDIQYF. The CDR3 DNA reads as TGTGCCAGCTCCCCGGACAGCGACATTCAGTACTTC.

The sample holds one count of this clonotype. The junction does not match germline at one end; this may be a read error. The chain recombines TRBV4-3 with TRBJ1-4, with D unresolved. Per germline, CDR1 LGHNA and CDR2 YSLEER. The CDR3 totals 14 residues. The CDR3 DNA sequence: TGCGCCAGCAGCCTGAGGGTCAGCGACGAAAGACTGTTTTTT. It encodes CASSLRVSDERLFF.

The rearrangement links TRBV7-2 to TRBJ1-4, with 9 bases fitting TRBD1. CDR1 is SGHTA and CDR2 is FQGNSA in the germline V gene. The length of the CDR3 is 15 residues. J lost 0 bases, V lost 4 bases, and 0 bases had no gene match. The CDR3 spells CASSWTGATNEKLFF. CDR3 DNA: TGTGCCAGCAGCTGGACAGGGGCAACTAATGAAAAACTGTTTTTT.

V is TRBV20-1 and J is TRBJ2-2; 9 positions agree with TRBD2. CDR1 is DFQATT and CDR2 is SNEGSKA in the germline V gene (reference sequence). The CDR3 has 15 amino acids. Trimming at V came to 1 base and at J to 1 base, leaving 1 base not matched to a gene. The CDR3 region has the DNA TGCAGTGCTAGAGTAGCGGGAGAGAACACCGGGGAGCTGTTTTTT. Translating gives CSARVAGENTGELFF.

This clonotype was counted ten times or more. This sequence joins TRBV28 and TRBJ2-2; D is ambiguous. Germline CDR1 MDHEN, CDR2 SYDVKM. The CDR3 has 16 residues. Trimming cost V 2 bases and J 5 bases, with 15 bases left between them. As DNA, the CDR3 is TGTGCCAGCAGTTTAGGGAAACACAGAGGAACCGGGGAGCTGTTTTTT. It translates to CASSLGKHRGTGELFF.

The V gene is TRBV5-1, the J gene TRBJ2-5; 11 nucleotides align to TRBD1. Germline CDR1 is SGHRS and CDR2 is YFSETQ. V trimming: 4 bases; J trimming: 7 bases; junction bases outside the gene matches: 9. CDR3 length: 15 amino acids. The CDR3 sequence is CASSDGTGGSVTQYF. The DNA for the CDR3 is TGCGCCAGCAGCGACGGGACAGGGGGTTCGGTGACCCAGTACTTC.

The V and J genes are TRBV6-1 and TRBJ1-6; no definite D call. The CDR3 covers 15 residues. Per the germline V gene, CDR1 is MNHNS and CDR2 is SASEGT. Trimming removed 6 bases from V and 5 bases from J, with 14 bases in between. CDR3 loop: CASSGPGEHNSPLHF. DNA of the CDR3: TGTGCCAGCAGCGGCCCGGGAGAACATAATTCACCCCTCCACTTT.

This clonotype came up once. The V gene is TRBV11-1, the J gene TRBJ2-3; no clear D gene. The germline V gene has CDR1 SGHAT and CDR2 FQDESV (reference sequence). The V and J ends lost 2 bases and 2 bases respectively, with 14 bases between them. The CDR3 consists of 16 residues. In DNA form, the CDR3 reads TGTGCCAGCAGCTTAAGGCAACTCGTCGACACAGATACGCAGTATTTT. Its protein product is CASSLRQLVDTDTQYF. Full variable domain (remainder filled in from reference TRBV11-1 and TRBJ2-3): EAEVAQSPRYKITEKSQAVAFWCDPISGHATLYWYRQILGQGPELLVQFQDESVVDDSQLPKDRFSAERLKGVDSTLKIQPAELGDSAMYLCASSLRQLVDTDTQYFGPGTRLTVL.

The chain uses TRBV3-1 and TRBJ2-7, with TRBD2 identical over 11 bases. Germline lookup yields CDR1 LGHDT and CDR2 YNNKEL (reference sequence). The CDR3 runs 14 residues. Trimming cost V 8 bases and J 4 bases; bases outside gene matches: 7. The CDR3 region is CASQPGTSGYEQYF. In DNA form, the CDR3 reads TGTGCCAGCCAGCCCGGGACTAGCGGATACGAGCAGTACTTC.

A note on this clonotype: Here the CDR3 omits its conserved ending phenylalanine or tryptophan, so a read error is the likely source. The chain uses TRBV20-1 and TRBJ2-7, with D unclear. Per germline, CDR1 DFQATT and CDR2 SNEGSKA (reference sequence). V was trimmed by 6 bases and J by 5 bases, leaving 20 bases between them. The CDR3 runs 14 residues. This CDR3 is CSASWGSRSHEQYS. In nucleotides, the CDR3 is TGCAGTGCCAGTTGGGGTAGTAGGTCCCACGAGCAGTACTCC.

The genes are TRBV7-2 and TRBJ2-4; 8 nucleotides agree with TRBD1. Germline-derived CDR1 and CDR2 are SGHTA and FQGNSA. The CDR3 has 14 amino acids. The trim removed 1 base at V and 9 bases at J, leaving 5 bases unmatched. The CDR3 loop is CASSLVEQGGIQYF. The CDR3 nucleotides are TGTGCCAGCAGCTTAGTAGAACAGGGGGGCATTCAGTACTTC.

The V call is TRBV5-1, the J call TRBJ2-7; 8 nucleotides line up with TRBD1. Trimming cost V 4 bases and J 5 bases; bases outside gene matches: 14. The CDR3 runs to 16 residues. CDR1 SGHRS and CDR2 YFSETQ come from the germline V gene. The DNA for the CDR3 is TGCGCCAGCAGCAAGGACAGGGACAGCCGGTACCACGAGCAGTACTTC. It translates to CASSKDRDSRYHEQYF.

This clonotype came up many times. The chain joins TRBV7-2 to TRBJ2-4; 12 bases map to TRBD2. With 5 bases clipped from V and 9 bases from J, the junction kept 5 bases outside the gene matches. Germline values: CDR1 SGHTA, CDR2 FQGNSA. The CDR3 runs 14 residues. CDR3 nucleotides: TGTGCCAGCAGCCCCCCGGGACTAGCGGGCATTCAGTACTTC. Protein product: CASSPPGLAGIQYF.

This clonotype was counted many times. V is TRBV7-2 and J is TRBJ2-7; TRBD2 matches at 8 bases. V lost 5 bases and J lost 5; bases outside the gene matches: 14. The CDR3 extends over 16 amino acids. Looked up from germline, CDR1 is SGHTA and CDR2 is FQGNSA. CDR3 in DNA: TGTGCCAGCAGCCCCCGGGGGGGCGGTTACGAGGACGAGCAGTACTTC. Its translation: CASSPRGGGYEDEQYF.

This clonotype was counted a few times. The CDR3 reads CASSIGRLRTTYAGELFF. In DNA form, the CDR3 reads TGTGCCAGTAGTATAGGTCGGCTCAGGACAACCTATGCCGGGGAGCTGTTTTTT. The chain has TRBV19 and TRBJ2-2, with D perhaps matching TRBD1 (5 bases). Trimming removed 1 base at V and 6 bases at J, with 21 bases between. The length of the CDR3 is 18 residues. Germline V lookup: CDR1 LNHDA, CDR2 SQIVND (reference sequence). The variable domain in full, with the rest retrieved from reference TRBV19 and TRBJ2-2, is DGGITQSPKYLFRKEGQNVTLSCEQNLNHDAMYWYRQDPGQGLRLIYYSQIVNDFQKGDIAEGYSVSREKKESFPLTVTSAQKNPTAFYLCASSIGRLRTTYAGELFFGEGSRLTVL.

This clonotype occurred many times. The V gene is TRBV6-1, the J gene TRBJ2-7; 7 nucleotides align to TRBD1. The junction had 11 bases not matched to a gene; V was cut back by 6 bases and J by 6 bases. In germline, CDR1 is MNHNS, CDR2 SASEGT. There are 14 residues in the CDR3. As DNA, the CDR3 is TGTGCCAGCAGCCGTCCTAACAGGGGATCCGAGCAGTACTTC. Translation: CASSRPNRGSEQYF.

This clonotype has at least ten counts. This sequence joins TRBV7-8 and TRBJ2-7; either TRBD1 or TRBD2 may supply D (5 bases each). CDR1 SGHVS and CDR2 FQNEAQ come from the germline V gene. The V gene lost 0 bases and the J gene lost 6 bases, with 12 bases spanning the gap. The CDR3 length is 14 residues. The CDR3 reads CASSLAEAGIEQYF. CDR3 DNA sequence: TGTGCCAGCAGCTTAGCGGAGGCAGGGATCGAGCAGTACTTC.

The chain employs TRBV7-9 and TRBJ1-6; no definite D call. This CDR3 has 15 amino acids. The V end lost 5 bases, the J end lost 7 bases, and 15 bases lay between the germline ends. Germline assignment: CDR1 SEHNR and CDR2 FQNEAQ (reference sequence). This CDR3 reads CASSLAGGQNSPLHF. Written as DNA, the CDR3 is TGTGCCAGCAGCCTGGCCGGAGGTCAAAATTCACCCCTCCACTTT.

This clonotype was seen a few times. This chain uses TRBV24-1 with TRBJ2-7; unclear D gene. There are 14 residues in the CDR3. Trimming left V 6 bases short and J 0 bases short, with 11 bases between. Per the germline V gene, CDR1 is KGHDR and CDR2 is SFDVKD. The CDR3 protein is CATSRLVSSYEQYF. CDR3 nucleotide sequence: TGTGCCACCAGTCGACTTGTAAGCTCCTACGAGCAGTACTTC.

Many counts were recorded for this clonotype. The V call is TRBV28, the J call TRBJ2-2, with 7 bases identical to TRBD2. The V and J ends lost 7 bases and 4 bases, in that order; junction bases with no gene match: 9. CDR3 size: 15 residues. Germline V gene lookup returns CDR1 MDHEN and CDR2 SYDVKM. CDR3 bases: TGTGCCAGCATTCCGGGGGGAGTAGGCACCGGGGAGCTGTTTTTT. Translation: CASIPGGVGTGELFF.